The clone carrying this TCR beta chain occurred many times. This specimen belongs to a study of regulatory T cells in long-lasting Graves disease. Stated time point: newly diagnosed GD, antithyroid drugs for less than 3 months. The TCR library was made from RNA extracted from PBMCs. Sequencing libraries for TCR beta were prepared with iRepertoire HTBI primers and Arm-PCR of CDR3 regions. TCRdb analysed the multiplex PCR reads with MiXCR anew, one entry per CDR3 protein. The sample carries 400,000 to 500,000 distinct CDR3 sequences, about 15% recorded once. Germline values: CDR1 SGHNT, CDR2 YENEEA. J was trimmed by 6 bases and V by 1 base; bases with no gene match: 5. CDR3 size: 14 residues. These data are also associated with another study on T cells in Graves' hyperthyroidism and ophthalmopathy.

The sample here was peripheral blood mononuclear cells (PBMCs), taken at new diagnosis, from a patient treated with antithyroid drugs. The rearrangement uses TRBV11-3 and TRBJ1-1, with TRBD1 identical over 7 bases. The clonotype was recovered from a woman aged 40-49 years with Graves disease. CDR3 loop: CASSLVGQAAEAFF. The CDR3 coding sequence is TGTGCCAGCAGCTTAGTAGGACAGGCGGCTGAAGCTTTCTTT.